These T cell receptor beta chains were read from a single sample in a study of OX40 agonist ivuxolimab in advanced cancers. Using immunoSEQ multiplex PCR, the repertoire was profiled, and TCRdb retains in-frame clones only, with some absent. The sample has under 85,000 clones, around 80% seen once; the top ten hold roughly 4.7%. Specimen: CD4+ or CD8+ T cells sorted from blood, collected in a trial of the OX40 agonist ivuxolimab. These receptors originate from an adult with an advanced solid tumor such as melanoma, head and neck, liver or kidney cancer. CDR3s include the opening cysteine and the closing phenylalanine or tryptophan. D genes are given only for firm matches. Not all rows give a size; the values are once, few, many and, for expanded clones, a class.

j_gene: TRBJ2-6
v_gene: TRBV7-2
abundance: .
d_gene: .
CDR3nt: TGTGCCAGCAGCTTAAGGGCAGGGGCTGGGGCCAACGTCCTGACTTTC
CDR3aa: CASSLRAGAGANVLTF

j_gene: TRBJ2-5
v_gene: TRBV7-3
abundance: .
d_gene: .
CDR3nt: TGTGCCAGCAGCTTGAGCGGCCCCCAGGAGACCCAGTACTTC
CDR3aa: CASSLSGPQETQYF

j_gene: TRBJ2-2
v_gene: TRBV19
abundance: .
d_gene: .
CDR3nt: TGTGCCAGTACTAGGCAGACAGGGAGGTGGACCGGGGAGCTGTTTTTT
CDR3aa: CASTRQTGRWTGELFF

j_gene: TRBJ2-3
v_gene: TRBV9
abundance: .
d_gene: TRBD2
CDR3nt: TGTGCCAGCAGCGTAGGGGAGCGGGGGCAGATGGGTAATACGCAGTATTTT
CDR3aa: CASSVGERGQMGNTQYF

j_gene: TRBJ1-4
v_gene: TRBV5-1
abundance: .
d_gene: .
CDR3nt: TGCGCCAGCAGCCCCGGGACAACGAATGAAAAACTGTTTTTT
CDR3aa: CASSPGTTNEKLFF

j_gene: TRBJ1-1
v_gene: TRBV29-1
abundance: .
d_gene: .
CDR3nt: TGCAGCGTTCACCCGGGCACTGAAGCTTTCTTT
CDR3aa: CSVHPGTEAFF

j_gene: TRBJ2-1
v_gene: TRBV11-3
abundance: .
d_gene: TRBD2
CDR3nt: TGTGCCAGCAGTACAACCGGGACTAGCGGAAACAATGAGCAGTTCTTC
CDR3aa: CASSTTGTSGNNEQFF

j_gene: TRBJ2-5
v_gene: TRBV7-7
abundance: .
d_gene: TRBD2
CDR3nt: TGTGCCAGCAGCTTTACTAGCGGGAGTACCGAGACCCAGTACTTC
CDR3aa: CASSFTSGSTETQYF

j_gene: TRBJ1-3
v_gene: TRBV6-5
abundance: .
d_gene: .
CDR3nt: TGTGCCAGCAGTTACGAAGGGTCTCGCGGCACCATATATTTT
CDR3aa: CASSYEGSRGTIYF

j_gene: TRBJ1-1
v_gene: TRBV29-1
abundance: once
d_gene: .
CDR3nt: TGCAGCGCCGGACAGATGAACACTGAAGCTTTCTTT
CDR3aa: CSAGQMNTEAFF

j_gene: TRBJ2-1
v_gene: TRBV25-1
abundance: .
d_gene: .
CDR3nt: TGTGCCAGCAGTGAATATGCGGGGTCCAATGAGCAGTTCTTC
CDR3aa: CASSEYAGSNEQFF

j_gene: TRBJ2-5
v_gene: TRBV7-9
abundance: .
d_gene: .
CDR3nt: TGTGCCAGCAGCTTTTCCCAGGGGGAGACCCAGTACTTC
CDR3aa: CASSFSQGETQYF

j_gene: TRBJ2-7
v_gene: TRBV13
abundance: .
d_gene: TRBD1
CDR3nt: TGTGCCAGCGCACATGGGACAGACCGCTCCTACGAGCAGTACTTC
CDR3aa: CASAHGTDRSYEQYF

j_gene: TRBJ1-4
v_gene: TRBV30
abundance: .
d_gene: .
CDR3nt: TGTGCCTGGAGTCTTGTCAGGGTCTCTGAAAAACTGTTTTTT
CDR3aa: CAWSLVRVSEKLFF

j_gene: TRBJ2-5
v_gene: TRBV5-4
abundance: .
d_gene: .
CDR3nt: TGTGCCAGCAGCTTGGGGGGCAGTCAAGAGACCCAGTACTTC
CDR3aa: CASSLGGSQETQYF

j_gene: TRBJ1-1
v_gene: TRBV7-8
abundance: .
d_gene: TRBD1
CDR3nt: TGTGCCAGCAGACCGACAGGGGGTTACACTGAAGCTTTCTTT
CDR3aa: CASRPTGGYTEAFF

j_gene: TRBJ1-6
v_gene: TRBV5-1
abundance: .
d_gene: .
CDR3nt: TGCGCCAGCAGCTTGACAGGGACTAATTCACCCCTCCACTTT
CDR3aa: CASSLTGTNSPLHF

j_gene: TRBJ2-7
v_gene: TRBV7-8
abundance: .
d_gene: TRBD2
CDR3nt: TGTGCCAGCAGCCTTTGGACTAGCGACACCTACGAGCAGTACTTC
CDR3aa: CASSLWTSDTYEQYF

j_gene: TRBJ1-2
v_gene: TRBV2
abundance: few
d_gene: .
CDR3nt: TGTGCCAGCAGTGAATATGGGGGCTATGGCTACACCTTC
CDR3aa: CASSEYGGYGYTF

j_gene: TRBJ2-7
v_gene: TRBV11-3
abundance: .
d_gene: TRBD1
CDR3nt: TGTGCCAGCAGCGGACAGGGCGAGGGTAAGCAGTACTTC
CDR3aa: CASSGQGEGKQYF

j_gene: TRBJ2-5
v_gene: TRBV5-1
abundance: .
d_gene: .
CDR3nt: TGCGCCAGCAGCTTGCCGGATCCGACGAATACCCAGTACTTC
CDR3aa: CASSLPDPTNTQYF

j_gene: TRBJ2-2
v_gene: TRBV6-5
abundance: .
d_gene: .
CDR3nt: TGTGCCAGCAAACAGGGAAAGAACACCGGGGAGCTGTTTTTT
CDR3aa: CASKQGKNTGELFF

j_gene: TRBJ2-7
v_gene: TRBV27
abundance: .
d_gene: TRBD1
CDR3nt: TGTGCCAGCAGTCCCCCCGACAGGGTTGCCCACGAGCAGTACTTC
CDR3aa: CASSPPDRVAHEQYF

j_gene: TRBJ2-6
v_gene: TRBV13
abundance: .
d_gene: .
CDR3nt: TGTGCCAGCAGCTCTGGACGGGGCTCTGGGGCCAACGTCCTGACTTTC
CDR3aa: CASSSGRGSGANVLTF

j_gene: TRBJ1-5
v_gene: TRBV6-5
abundance: .
d_gene: .
CDR3nt: TGTGCCAGCAGGTCGGATCATAGCAATCAGCCCCAGCATTTT
CDR3aa: CASRSDHSNQPQHF

j_gene: TRBJ1-2
v_gene: TRBV6-1
abundance: once
d_gene: .
CDR3nt: TGTGCCAGCAGTGAATCCACAGGGTATGGCTACACCTTC
CDR3aa: CASSESTGYGYTF

j_gene: TRBJ1-5
v_gene: TRBV19
abundance: .
d_gene: .
CDR3nt: TGTGCCAGTGCCGAGGGAATTGAGCCCCAGCATTTT
CDR3aa: CASAEGIEPQHF

j_gene: TRBJ1-2
v_gene: TRBV2
abundance: .
d_gene: .
CDR3nt: TGTGCCAGCAAAAGGGAGGGTGGCTACACCTTC
CDR3aa: CASKREGGYTF

j_gene: TRBJ2-2
v_gene: TRBV18
abundance: .
d_gene: .
CDR3nt: TGTGCCAGCTCACCACAGCTGGACACGGCGAACACCGGGGAGCTGTTTTTT
CDR3aa: CASSPQLDTANTGELFF

j_gene: TRBJ2-5
v_gene: TRBV7-9
abundance: .
d_gene: .
CDR3nt: TGTGCCAGCAGCTCGACAGGCCAAGAGACCCAGTACTTC
CDR3aa: CASSSTGQETQYF

j_gene: TRBJ2-2
v_gene: TRBV5-1
abundance: .
d_gene: .
CDR3nt: TGCGCCAGCAGCTTTAATTGGGGAACCGGGGAGCTGTTTTTT
CDR3aa: CASSFNWGTGELFF

j_gene: TRBJ2-1
v_gene: TRBV6-4
abundance: .
d_gene: TRBD1
CDR3nt: TGTGCCAGCAGTGACTCGACAGGGGGACGCAATGAGCAGTTCTTC
CDR3aa: CASSDSTGGRNEQFF

j_gene: TRBJ1-3
v_gene: TRBV7-9
abundance: .
d_gene: .
CDR3nt: TGTGCCAGCAGCCCACCCCCCAGGGCTGGAAACACCATATATTTT
CDR3aa: CASSPPPRAGNTIYF

j_gene: TRBJ2-5
v_gene: TRBV7-9
abundance: .
d_gene: .
CDR3nt: TGTGCCAGCAGCTACCAGGCTCGGGAGACCCAGTACTTC
CDR3aa: CASSYQARETQYF

j_gene: TRBJ1-5
v_gene: TRBV6-5
abundance: .
d_gene: .
CDR3nt: TGTGCCAGCAGGGCGACCGGGACGAATCAGCCCCAGCATTTT
CDR3aa: CASRATGTNQPQHF

j_gene: TRBJ2-7
v_gene: TRBV7-9
abundance: .
d_gene: .
CDR3nt: TGTGCCAGCAGCCTCAGGGGCTCCTACGAGCAGTACTTC
CDR3aa: CASSLRGSYEQYF

j_gene: TRBJ2-7
v_gene: TRBV10-3
abundance: .
d_gene: TRBD1
CDR3nt: TGTGCCACCCGAGGGGGACAGGGGGCCTACGAGCAGTACTTC
CDR3aa: CATRGGQGAYEQYF

j_gene: TRBJ2-1
v_gene: TRBV4-1
abundance: .
d_gene: .
CDR3nt: TGCGCCAGCAGCGCACGAAACGGTGAGCAGTTCTTC
CDR3aa: CASSARNGEQFF

j_gene: TRBJ2-2
v_gene: TRBV6-6
abundance: once
d_gene: .
CDR3nt: TGTGCCAGCAGTTACGAGGGTAGGTTAGCCGGGGAGCTGTTTTTT
CDR3aa: CASSYEGRLAGELFF

j_gene: TRBJ1-2
v_gene: TRBV1
abundance: .
d_gene: .
CDR3nt: TGCACCAGCAGCCACGTCAGGGGCGCCGGTGGCTACACCTTC
CDR3aa: CTSSHVRGAGGYTF

j_gene: TRBJ2-1
v_gene: TRBV19
abundance: .
d_gene: .
CDR3nt: TGTGCCAGTAGTAACTCTAGGGGCTCCTACAATGAGCAGTTCTTC
CDR3aa: CASSNSRGSYNEQFF

j_gene: TRBJ1-1
v_gene: TRBV2
abundance: .
d_gene: .
CDR3nt: TGTGCCAGCATCTGGGACGGGAGTATGAACACTGAAGCTTTCTTT
CDR3aa: CASIWDGSMNTEAFF

j_gene: TRBJ2-3
v_gene: TRBV5-5
abundance: .
d_gene: .
CDR3nt: TGTGCCAGCAGCTTGGCGGGAGTCGGAGATACGCAGTATTTT
CDR3aa: CASSLAGVGDTQYF

j_gene: TRBJ1-2
v_gene: TRBV28
abundance: .
d_gene: .
CDR3nt: TGTGCCAGCAGTTTATCCCCTGGGGTCTATGGCTACACCTTC
CDR3aa: CASSLSPGVYGYTF

j_gene: TRBJ2-1
v_gene: TRBV7-9
abundance: .
d_gene: .
CDR3nt: TGTGCCAGCAGTTTGGACTTTAAGAGCTCCTACAATGAGCAGTTCTTC
CDR3aa: CASSLDFKSSYNEQFF

j_gene: TRBJ2-7
v_gene: TRBV2
abundance: .
d_gene: TRBD1
CDR3nt: TGTGCCAGCAGTCCGTTGACGGACAGGTACCCGTACTTC
CDR3aa: CASSPLTDRYPYF

j_gene: TRBJ1-3
v_gene: TRBV15
abundance: .
d_gene: .
CDR3nt: TGTGCCACCAGCAGAGCCAGGGGAACTGGAAACACCATATATTTT
CDR3aa: CATSRARGTGNTIYF

j_gene: TRBJ2-1
v_gene: TRBV7-8
abundance: .
d_gene: .
CDR3nt: TGTGCCAGCAGCTTAGGGCTGGGGGCTGATGAGCAGTTCTTC
CDR3aa: CASSLGLGADEQFF

j_gene: TRBJ1-2
v_gene: TRBV19
abundance: .
d_gene: .
CDR3nt: TGTGCCAGTAGTTTCTCGGACAGCCCAGCTAACTATGGCTACACCTTC
CDR3aa: CASSFSDSPANYGYTF

j_gene: TRBJ2-7
v_gene: TRBV4-1
abundance: .
d_gene: TRBD2
CDR3nt: TGCGCCAGCCGGGGGACTAAGACCTACGAGCAGTACTTC
CDR3aa: CASRGTKTYEQYF

j_gene: TRBJ2-3
v_gene: TRBV7-8
abundance: .
d_gene: .
CDR3nt: TGTGCCAGCAGCCTAGGGCCAGGGTATATGGCAGATACGCAGTATTTT
CDR3aa: CASSLGPGYMADTQYF

j_gene: TRBJ2-7
v_gene: TRBV5-1
abundance: .
d_gene: TRBD1
CDR3nt: TGCGCCAGCAGTGGGACAGGAGGTACCTACGAGCAGTACTTC
CDR3aa: CASSGTGGTYEQYF

j_gene: TRBJ2-3
v_gene: TRBV29-1
abundance: .
d_gene: .
CDR3nt: TGCAGCGTTGCTGGCGTGTTAGGGGCAGATACGCAGTATTTT
CDR3aa: CSVAGVLGADTQYF

j_gene: TRBJ1-3
v_gene: TRBV4-2
abundance: .
d_gene: TRBD1
CDR3nt: TGTGCCAGCAGCCGTGGGACAGGGGAAAACACCATATATTTT
CDR3aa: CASSRGTGENTIYF

j_gene: TRBJ1-1
v_gene: TRBV7-2
abundance: .
d_gene: TRBD1
CDR3nt: TGTGCCAGCAGCAGGTTGGGGACAGGGGGTATGAACACTGAAGCTTTCTTT
CDR3aa: CASSRLGTGGMNTEAFF

j_gene: TRBJ2-5
v_gene: TRBV2
abundance: .
d_gene: .
CDR3nt: TGTGCCAGCAGTGATAGTTGGCAGCAAGAGACCCAGTACTTC
CDR3aa: CASSDSWQQETQYF

j_gene: TRBJ1-2
v_gene: TRBV5-1
abundance: .
d_gene: TRBD1
CDR3nt: TGCGCCAGCAGAATAGAAACAGGGGATGGCTACACCTTC
CDR3aa: CASRIETGDGYTF